Each of the 8 T cell receptor beta chains below was sequenced from the same sample in a study of beta chain features in type 1 diabetes. The whole isolated RNA underwent reverse transcription, so sequencing captured expressed TCRB transcripts. Measured with immunoSEQ multiplex PCR; TCRdb has only the in-frame clones, and not every one. The sample has around 340,000 clones; 8% are singletons. The sequenced material came from central memory CD4+ T cells from blood. These TCRs come from a woman aged 18 to 35 in good health.

This clone was counted between two and nine times. The rearrangement links TRBV2 to TRBJ2-1; 8 bases fit TRBD1. There are 16 residues in the CDR3. The ends lost 5 bases at V and 5 bases at J; junction bases unmatched: 11. The germline V gene encodes CDR1 SNHLY and CDR2 FYNNEI. The CDR3 coding sequence is TGTGCCAGCAGTCGCACAGGGGGACCTCAAAACAATGAGCAGTTCTTC. This gives the protein CASSRTGGPQNNEQFF. Filled out from reference TRBV2 and TRBJ2-1, the complete variable domain reads EPEVTQTPSHQVTQMGQEVILRCVPISNHLYFYWYRQILGQKVEFLVSFYNNEISEKSEIFDDQFSVERPDGSNFTLKIRSTKLEDSAMYFCASSRTGGPQNNEQFFGPGTRLTVL.

V and J are TRBV18 and TRBJ2-7; D gene uncertain. V lost 6 bases and J 0 bases, leaving 9 bases between the germline ends. The germline gives CDR1 KGHSH, CDR2 LQKENI. The CDR3 length is 13 residues. The CDR3 DNA follows: TGTGCCAGCTCTATTGCAAACTCCTACGAGCAGTACTTC. Translation: CASSIANSYEQYF. Supplemented by reference TRBV18 and TRBJ2-7, the full variable domain reads NAGVMQNPRHLVRRRGQEARLRCSPMKGHSHVYWYRQLPEEGLKFMVYLQKENIIDESGMPKERFSAEFPKEGPSILRIQQVVRGDSAAYFCASSIANSYEQYFGPGTRLTVT.

This clone was seen only a few times. The chain employs TRBV7-2 and TRBJ2-1; D unresolved. Trimming removed 5 bases at V and 15 bases at J, with 17 bases between. Germline V CDR1 and CDR2: SGHTA, FQGNSA. The CDR3 spans 12 residues. CDR3 DNA: TGTGCCAGCAGCCCGGATATTCCTCCTCTGTTCTTC. Translation: CASSPDIPPLFF.

The rearrangement uses TRBV2 and TRBJ2-3; D ambiguous. Deletions cut 6 bases from V and 3 bases from J, with 16 bases between. Germline V gene sequence: CDR1 SNHLY, CDR2 FYNNEI. The CDR3 runs 15 residues. CDR3 DNA: TGTGCCAGCAGACCCGACATGGTCGCGACAGATACGCAGTATTTT. Protein product: CASRPDMVATDTQYF.

CDR3 protein: CASSVGGVRTGELFF. CDR3 bases: TGTGCCAGCAGCGTAGGGGGAGTAAGAACCGGGGAGCTGTTTTTT. The chain carries TRBV9 and TRBJ2-2, with D possibly TRBD2 on 5 matching bases. The CDR3 loop spans 15 amino acids. Germline CDR1 and CDR2: SGDLS and YYNGEE. V was pared by 0 bases and J by 5 bases, with 11 bases between.

This clone has only a few counts. The rearrangement links TRBV7-9 to TRBJ2-1; 8 positions agree with TRBD2. V shed 5 bases and J 6 bases; nucleotides not matched to a gene: 9. Germline CDR1 and CDR2: SEHNR and FQNEAQ (reference sequence). The CDR3 loop spans 15 amino acids. CDR3 nucleotide sequence: TGTGCCAGCAGCCTCAACCCCGGGACTAGCAATGAGCAGTTCTTC. It yields the protein CASSLNPGTSNEQFF.

V gene TRBV29-1 combines with J gene TRBJ2-5; 9 nucleotides align to TRBD2. Germline values: CDR1 SQVTM, CDR2 ANQGSEA. V dropped 7 bases and J dropped 5; count of bases not matched to a gene: 5. The CDR3 sequence is 12 residues long. This CDR3 reads CSGAGGVETQYF. CDR3 DNA sequence: TGCAGCGGAGCGGGAGGCGTGGAGACCCAGTACTTC.

The rearrangement uses TRBV7-2 and TRBJ2-7; 8 nucleotides match TRBD2. The CDR3 covers 19 residues. Germline CDR1 SGHTA, CDR2 FQGNSA. The J segment lost 2 bases and the V segment lost 3 bases, leaving 18 bases of the junction unmatched. This CDR3 is CASSFRVPVTSGPTYEQYF. CDR3 DNA: TGTGCCAGCAGCTTCAGGGTTCCCGTAACTAGCGGACCAACCTACGAGCAGTACTTC.